Each of the 18 T cell receptor beta chains below was sequenced from the same sample in a study of T cell changes during pregnancy in multiple sclerosis. The data were produced by immunoSEQ multiplex PCR, yet TCRdb's version contains in-frame clones alone and is incomplete. The table shows 35,000 or so clones, with about 92% occurring only once. The sample in question was CD4+ T cells from peripheral blood mononuclear cells, obtained after pregnancy. The source is a female donor in good health, enrolled as a control in a pregnancy study.

The chain has TRBV30 and TRBJ2-5; 7 bases agree with TRBD2. Trimming took 3 bases from V and 5 from J; bases not matched to a gene: 6. This CDR3 contains 13 residues. Germline V gives CDR1 GTSNPN, CDR2 SVGIG (reference sequence). The DNA for the CDR3 is TGTGCCTGGAGCGCCACAGCGGGGGAGACCCAGTACTTC. Protein: CAWSATAGETQYF.

V usage is TRBV11-2 and J usage is TRBJ2-1; D might be TRBD1 (6 bases). V was trimmed by 5 bases and J by 1 base, leaving 12 bases between them. CDR1 is SGHAT and CDR2 is FQNNGV in the germline V gene. The CDR3 runs to 15 residues. Written as DNA, the CDR3 is TGTGCCAGCAGCCGCTTACAGGGTTCCTACAATGAGCAGTTCTTC. Its translation is CASSRLQGSYNEQFF.

The rearrangement uses TRBV25-1 and TRBJ1-1, with a possible D match to TRBD1 (5 bases). This CDR3 region has 15 residues. V was clipped by 6 bases and J by 2 bases, with 16 bases between them. Germline CDR1 and CDR2: MGHDK and SYGVNS. The CDR3 region has the DNA TGTGCCAGCAGGGACTGGGGGGGGAAAAACACTGAAGCTTTCTTT. It yields the protein CASRDWGGKNTEAFF.

The J gene is TRBJ2-1, the V gene TRBV28; TRBD1 might be the D (6 bases). V was clipped by 6 bases and J by 0 bases, with 12 bases between them. Germline-derived CDR1 and CDR2 are MDHEN and SYDVKM. The CDR3 runs 15 residues. Here the CDR3 DNA reads TGTGCCAGCAGCCCCGGGGACACCTCCTACAATGAGCAGTTCTTC. Translating it yields CASSPGDTSYNEQFF. Complete variable domain (other parts from reference TRBV28 and TRBJ2-1): DVKVTQSSRYLVKRTGEKVFLECVQDMDHENMFWYRQDPGLGLRLIYFSYDVKMKEKGDIPEGYSVSREKKERFSLILESASTNQTSMYLCASSPGDTSYNEQFFGPGTRLTVL.

The chain recombines TRBV5-6 with TRBJ2-2; 7 bases line up with TRBD2. Germline CDR1 reads SGHDT; CDR2 reads YYEEEE. The CDR3 consists of 13 residues. The J segment lost 7 bases and the V segment lost 6 bases, leaving 6 bases of the junction unmatched. Here the CDR3 reads CASIREGFGELFF. The CDR3 nucleotides read TGTGCCAGCATAAGGGAGGGGTTCGGGGAGCTGTTTTTT.

J is TRBJ2-1 and V is TRBV27; weak D call: TRBD2 (5 bases). The CDR3 is made up of 14 amino acids. CDR1 is MNHEY and CDR2 is SMNVEV in the germline V gene (reference sequence). V dropped 1 base and J dropped 8 bases, with 12 bases sitting between them. CDR3 region: CASSLWVATDEQFF. The CDR3 coding sequence is TGTGCCAGCAGTTTATGGGTAGCGACGGATGAGCAGTTCTTC.

The chain uses TRBV5-4 and TRBJ2-5, with D possibly being TRBD2 (6 bases). CDR1 is SGHNT and CDR2 is YYREEE in the germline V gene (reference sequence). The CDR3 runs to 14 residues. V lost 0 bases and J lost 5, with 11 bases in between. The CDR3, as DNA: TGTGCCAGCAGCTTGGCCGGGGGATGGGAGACCCAGTACTTC. It is translated as CASSLAGGWETQYF.

This rearrangement joins TRBV9 to TRBJ2-5; D not certain. The CDR3 is made up of 14 amino acids. Trimming left V 1 base short and J 2 bases short, with 9 bases between. The germline CDR1 and CDR2 sequences are SGDLS and YYNGEE. CDR3 nucleotide sequence: TGTGCCAGCAGCGTACATAGCAATCAAGAGACCCAGTACTTC. It is translated as CASSVHSNQETQYF.

The genes are TRBV19 and TRBJ2-7; 8 bases align to TRBD2. The germline V gene encodes CDR1 LNHDA and CDR2 SQIVND (reference sequence). With 5 bases clipped from V and 4 bases from J, the junction kept 10 bases outside the gene matches. The CDR3 consists of 15 residues. CDR3 nucleotide sequence: TGTGCCAGTAGTCACGGGCGGGGGGCCGCTTACGAGCAGTACTTC. Translated, it gives CASSHGRGAAYEQYF.

The chain uses TRBV28 and TRBJ2-3; 7 nucleotides align to TRBD2. CDR1 and CDR2 from the germline V gene are MDHEN and SYDVKM. The CDR3 loop spans 14 amino acids. Trimming cost V 10 bases and J 1 base; bases outside gene matches: 8. The CDR3 protein is CAIMGEGGTDTQYF. In DNA form, the CDR3 reads TGTGCCATAATGGGGGAGGGCGGCACAGATACGCAGTATTTT. Together with reference TRBV28 and TRBJ2-3, the CDR3 gives the full variable domain: DVKVTQSSRYLVKRTGEKVFLECVQDMDHENMFWYRQDPGLGLRLIYFSYDVKMKEKGDIPEGYSVSREKKERFSLILESASTNQTSMYLCAIMGEGGTDTQYFGPGTRLTVL.

This chain connects TRBV7-2 to TRBJ2-1; 9 bases align to TRBD2. The CDR3 is made up of 16 amino acids. J was trimmed by 1 base and V by 0 bases; bases with no gene match: 1. CDR1 is SGHTA and CDR2 is FQGNSA in the germline V gene. CDR3 in DNA: TGTGCCAGCAGCTTAGCTGCGGGGGGGTCCTACAATGAGCAGTTCTTC. Its translation is CASSLAAGGSYNEQFF.

This rearrangement joins TRBV7-9 to TRBJ2-7, with D perhaps matching TRBD1 (6 bases). The CDR3 is 15 residues long. Germline-derived CDR1 and CDR2 are SEHNR and FQNEAQ (reference sequence). Trimming shortened V by 1 base and J by 3 bases, and 13 bases separated the two germline ends. The DNA for the CDR3 is TGTGCCAGCAGCTTAGGACAGGAAGAGGGCTACGAGCAGTACTTC. It specifies CASSLGQEEGYEQYF.

CDR3: CASSRRSGTEAFF. The CDR3 region has the DNA TGTGCCAGTAGCAGGCGCTCAGGAACTGAAGCTTTCTTT. The chain is built from TRBV19 and TRBJ1-1; D not resolved. CDR1 and CDR2 (germline): LNHDA, SQIVND (reference sequence). The length of the CDR3 is 13 residues. V dropped 6 bases and J dropped 5 bases, with 13 bases sitting between them.

Only a few counts were recorded for this clone. This CDR3 reads CASSFGLGQDYFTDTQYF. As DNA, the CDR3 is TGTGCCAGCAGTTTTGGGCTGGGGCAGGACTATTTCACAGATACGCAGTATTTT. This chain joins TRBV28 and TRBJ2-3; a weak D match, TRBD2 (6 bases). Trimming stripped 3 bases from V and 2 bases from J, with 21 bases between. The CDR3 is 18 amino acids. CDR1 is MDHEN and CDR2 is SYDVKM in the germline V gene.

V usage is TRBV5-1 and J usage is TRBJ1-6, with 12 positions matching TRBD1. Germline V gene data show CDR1 as SGHRS and CDR2 as YFSETQ. V lost 1 base and J lost 7; bases outside the gene matches: 3. The CDR3 totals 16 residues. In nucleotides, the CDR3 is TGCGCCAGCAGCTTGTGGGACAGGGGGCCGAATTCACCCCTCCACTTT. Translation: CASSLWDRGPNSPLHF.

The chain uses TRBV9 and TRBJ1-5; no clear D gene. CDR1 and CDR2 from the germline V gene are SGDLS and YYNGEE. The CDR3 has 17 amino acids. V was trimmed by 0 bases and J by 0 bases, leaving 13 bases between them. The CDR3 protein is CASSVGHLENSNQPQHF. The CDR3 DNA reads TGTGCCAGCAGCGTAGGCCACTTGGAGAATAGCAATCAGCCCCAGCATTTT.

The rearrangement uses TRBV15 and TRBJ1-1, with D unclear. Trimming cost V 0 bases and J 7 bases, with 12 bases left between them. CDR1 and CDR2 from the germline V gene are LNHNV and YYDKDF (reference sequence). The CDR3 loop spans 14 amino acids. The CDR3 loop reads CATSRDMRVGEAFF. CDR3 bases: TGTGCCACCAGCAGAGACATGCGGGTGGGTGAAGCTTTCTTT.

The chain links TRBV28 to TRBJ1-5; 7 bases agree with TRBD1. This CDR3 region has 15 residues. Germline V gene data show CDR1 as MDHEN and CDR2 as SYDVKM. Trimming cost V 2 bases and J 2 bases; bases outside gene matches: 3. The CDR3 reads CASSLVDRGNQPQHF. In nucleotides, the CDR3 is TGTGCCAGCAGTTTAGTTGACAGGGGCAATCAGCCCCAGCATTTT.